The sequence of this TCR beta chain was determined in a study of a mutant IDH1 vaccine in newly diagnosed glioma (dated by TCRdb to the early 2020s). With regard to the full study: Eight vaccinations were administered to patients in weeks 1, 3, 5, 7, 11, 15, 19 and 23, corresponding to visits V03 through V10. In the chemotherapy-containing groups, vaccination started alongside temozolomide cycles, whereas in patients who had radiotherapy alone it started 4-6 weeks after radiotherapy. The roughly 33 treated patients were approximately 62% male and roughly 38% female, with a mean age of around 40 years. Before enrollment, most patients had been given radiochemotherapy with temozolomide as standard therapy, while the rest had received either radiotherapy alone or temozolomide alone. Peripheral blood was drawn at six visits: V03 (baseline), V05, V07, V10, V12 and V13. For exploratory analyses, longitudinal TCRB deep sequencing was carried out in about 26 treated patients wherever samples were available. The investigation overall reported the following: Availability determined which PBMC samples were chosen for TCRB deep sequencing. No apparent relationship was observed between pseudoprogression and alterations in the top peripheral T cell clonotypes detected by TCRB sequencing. Immune responses induced by the vaccine were seen in approximately 92% of patients across multiple MHC alleles. The authors noted that analyses of patient blood samples could not be reproduced because of sample limitations.

The receptor library was made with the immunoSEQ multiplex PCR assay. Following the manufacturer's protocol, the hsTCRB Kit was used to amplify rearranged TCR beta chain sequences. Sequencing of TCRB libraries was carried out on an Illumina MiSeq. The paper's processing steps were these. Demultiplexing, trimming and gene mapping were performed with the kit vendor's proprietary platform. Here the immuneACCESS table is served through TCRdb, limited to in-frame sequences with V and J called. Missing clones are a known gap in these copies; in checked studies unresolved V genes cover under half, and the rest lacks a known reason. That table gives V, J and clone size, and the DNA gave D and trimming. Here the sample has about 56,000 clones; about nine tenths occur a single time. The leading ten clones occupy approximately 1.4% of the sample. Taken with the paper, the label for time point translates to: week 23, last vaccination. Each vaccine dose was 300 ug of a 20-mer mutant IDH1 peptide in Montanide, given subcutaneously with topical imiquimod. All donors had newly diagnosed IDH1-mutant astrocytomas of WHO grade 3 or 4 that showed loss of nuclear ATRX. The samples were drawn from NOA16, a multicentre, single-arm, open-label phase I trial in Germany that tested a mutant IDH1 peptide vaccine in humans for the first time. Genomic DNA for TCRB sequencing was extracted from EDTA blood using the DNeasy Blood and Tissue Kit.

On this clone itself: The antigen it binds to is not known. Base qualities are not recorded, but no much larger clone differs from it by a single base.

CDR1 and CDR2, per the germline V gene, are ENHRY and SYGVKD. Relative to germline, V is missing 4 bases and J is missing 3 bases, with 5 bases of the junction outside any gene match. Inclusive of the bounding cysteine and phenylalanine, the CDR3 is 16 residues long. Only CDR3 DNA is held: 48 bases, read in frame from base 1. The receptor's source is a man in his forties or fifties with glioma. Recombination linked TRBV10-3 to TRBJ2-3, and TRBD1 aligns with 12 junction nucleotides. The sample consisted of PBMCs, taken from a glioma patient whose treatment included an IDH1 peptide vaccine. Read as DNA, the sequence is TGTGCCATCAGTGTGGGACAGGGGGCTGCGACAGATACGCAGTATTTT. Its protein reads: CAISVGQGAATDTQYF.